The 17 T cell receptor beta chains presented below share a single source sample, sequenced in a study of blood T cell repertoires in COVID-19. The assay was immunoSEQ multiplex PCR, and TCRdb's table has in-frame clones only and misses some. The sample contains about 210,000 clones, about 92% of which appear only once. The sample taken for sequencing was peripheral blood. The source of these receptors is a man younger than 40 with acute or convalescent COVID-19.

This chain's CDR3 is CASSLALRDRNQPQHF. CDR3 sequence (DNA): TGTGCCAGCAGCTTAGCGCTCCGGGATCGCAATCAGCCCCAGCATTTT. The rearrangement uses TRBV7-9 and TRBJ1-5; D uncertain. Germline CDR1 SEHNR, CDR2 FQNEAQ (reference sequence). The CDR3 totals 16 residues. V was trimmed by 0 bases and J by 2 bases, leaving 11 bases between them.

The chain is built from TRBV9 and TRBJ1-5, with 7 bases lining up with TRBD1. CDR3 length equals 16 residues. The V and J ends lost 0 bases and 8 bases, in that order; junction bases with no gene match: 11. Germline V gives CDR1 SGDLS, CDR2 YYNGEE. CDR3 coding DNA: TGTGCCAGCAGCGTAGGACAGGGTCCAGGGGTAGAGCCCCAGCATTTT. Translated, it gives CASSVGQGPGVEPQHF.

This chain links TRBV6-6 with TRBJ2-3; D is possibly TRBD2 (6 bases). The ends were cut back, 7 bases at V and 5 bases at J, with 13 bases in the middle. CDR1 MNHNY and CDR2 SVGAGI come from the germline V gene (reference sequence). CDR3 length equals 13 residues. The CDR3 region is CASTGVGRDTQYF. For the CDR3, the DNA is TGTGCCAGCACGGGGGTAGGAAGAGATACGCAGTATTTT.

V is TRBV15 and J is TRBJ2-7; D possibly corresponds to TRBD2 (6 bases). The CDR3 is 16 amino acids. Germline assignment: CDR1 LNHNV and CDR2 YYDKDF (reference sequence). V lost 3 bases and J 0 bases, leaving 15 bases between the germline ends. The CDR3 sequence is CATSRVGLPNSYEQYF. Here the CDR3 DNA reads TGTGCCACCAGCAGGGTGGGACTCCCGAACTCCTACGAGCAGTACTTC. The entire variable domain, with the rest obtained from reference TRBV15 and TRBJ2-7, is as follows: DAMVIQNPRYQVTQFGKPVTLSCSQTLNHNVMYWYQQKSSQAPKLLFHYYDKDFNNEADTPDNFQSRRPNTSFCFLDIRSPGLGDTAMYLCATSRVGLPNSYEQYFGPGTRLTVT.

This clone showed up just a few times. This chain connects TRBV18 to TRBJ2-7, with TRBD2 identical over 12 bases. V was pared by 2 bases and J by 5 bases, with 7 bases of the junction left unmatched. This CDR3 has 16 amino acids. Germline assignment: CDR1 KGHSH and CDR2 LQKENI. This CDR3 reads CASSPGTSGWRNEQYF. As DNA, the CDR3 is TGTGCCAGCTCACCAGGGACTAGCGGGTGGAGGAACGAGCAGTACTTC. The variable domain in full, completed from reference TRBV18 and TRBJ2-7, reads NAGVMQNPRHLVRRRGQEARLRCSPMKGHSHVYWYRQLPEEGLKFMVYLQKENIIDESGMPKERFSAEFPKEGPSILRIQQVVRGDSAAYFCASSPGTSGWRNEQYFGPGTRLTVT.

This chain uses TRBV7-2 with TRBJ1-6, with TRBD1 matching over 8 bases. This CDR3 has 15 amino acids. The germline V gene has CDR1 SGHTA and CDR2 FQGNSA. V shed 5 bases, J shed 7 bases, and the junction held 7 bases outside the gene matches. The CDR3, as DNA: TGTGCCAGCAGCCCTCGGACAGGGCAGAATTCACCCCTCCACTTT. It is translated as CASSPRTGQNSPLHF.

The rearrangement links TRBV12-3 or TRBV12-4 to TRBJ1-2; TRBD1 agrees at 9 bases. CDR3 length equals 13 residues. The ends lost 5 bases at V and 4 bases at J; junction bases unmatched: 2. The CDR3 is CASSQTGGYGYTF. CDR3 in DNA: TGTGCCAGCAGTCAGACAGGGGGCTATGGCTACACCTTC.

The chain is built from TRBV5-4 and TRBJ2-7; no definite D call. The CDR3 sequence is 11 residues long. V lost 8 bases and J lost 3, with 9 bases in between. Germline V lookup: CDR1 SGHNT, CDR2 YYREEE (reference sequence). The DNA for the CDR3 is TGTGCCAGATTCTTTATCTACGAGCAGTACTTC. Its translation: CARFFIYEQYF.

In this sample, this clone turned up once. The CDR3, as DNA: TGCAGCGTTGAACGAACCGGGACTGGGGGAAAAGAGACCCAGTACTTC. This gives the protein CSVERTGTGGKETQYF. The chain carries TRBV29-1 and TRBJ2-5; D might be TRBD2 (6 bases). Trimming stripped 2 bases from V and 3 bases from J, with 19 bases between. The CDR3 loop spans 16 amino acids. The germline CDR1 and CDR2 sequences are SQVTM and ANQGSEA.

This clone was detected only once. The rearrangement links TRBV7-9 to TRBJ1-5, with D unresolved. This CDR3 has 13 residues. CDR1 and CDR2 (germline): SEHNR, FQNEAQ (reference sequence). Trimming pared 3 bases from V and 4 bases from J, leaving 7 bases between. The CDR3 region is CASSFTSNQPQHF. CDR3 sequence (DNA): TGTGCCAGCAGCTTTACAAGTAATCAGCCCCAGCATTTT.

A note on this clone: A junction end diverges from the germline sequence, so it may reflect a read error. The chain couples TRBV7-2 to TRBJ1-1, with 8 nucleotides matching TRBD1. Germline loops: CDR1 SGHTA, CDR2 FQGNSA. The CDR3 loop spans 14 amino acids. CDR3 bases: TGTGCCAGCAGCTTAGGGGACAGGAACGCTGAAGCTTTCTTT. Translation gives CASSLGDRNAEAFF. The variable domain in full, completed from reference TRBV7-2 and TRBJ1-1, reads GAGVSQSPSNKVTEKGKDVELRCDPISGHTALYWYRQSLGQGLEFLIYFQGNSAPDKSGLPSDRFSAERTGGSVSTLTIQRTQQEDSAVYLCASSLGDRNAEAFFGQGTRLTVV.

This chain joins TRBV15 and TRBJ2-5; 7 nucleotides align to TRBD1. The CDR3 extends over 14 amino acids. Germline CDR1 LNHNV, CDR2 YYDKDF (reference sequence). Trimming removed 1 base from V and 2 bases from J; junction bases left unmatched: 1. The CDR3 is CATSRGDSQETQYF. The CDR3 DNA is TGTGCCACCAGCAGAGGGGACAGTCAAGAGACCCAGTACTTC.

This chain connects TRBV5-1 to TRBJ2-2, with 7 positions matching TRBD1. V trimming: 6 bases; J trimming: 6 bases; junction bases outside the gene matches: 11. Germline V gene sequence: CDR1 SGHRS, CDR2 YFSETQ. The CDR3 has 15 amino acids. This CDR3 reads CASNKQGQAAGELFF. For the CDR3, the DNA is TGCGCCAGCAACAAACAGGGGCAAGCGGCCGGGGAGCTGTTTTTT.

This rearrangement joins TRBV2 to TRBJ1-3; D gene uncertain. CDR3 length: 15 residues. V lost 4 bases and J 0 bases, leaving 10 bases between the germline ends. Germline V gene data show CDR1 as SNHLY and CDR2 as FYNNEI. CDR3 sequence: CASSGMFFSGNTIYF. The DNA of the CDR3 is TGTGCCAGCAGTGGTATGTTTTTCTCTGGAAACACCATATATTTT.

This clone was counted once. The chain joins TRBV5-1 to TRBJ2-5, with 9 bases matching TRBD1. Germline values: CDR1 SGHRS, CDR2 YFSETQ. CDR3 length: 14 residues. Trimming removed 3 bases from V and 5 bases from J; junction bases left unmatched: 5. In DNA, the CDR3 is TGCGCCAGCAGCTGGGGACAGGGTCGGGAGACCCAGTACTTC. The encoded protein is CASSWGQGRETQYF.

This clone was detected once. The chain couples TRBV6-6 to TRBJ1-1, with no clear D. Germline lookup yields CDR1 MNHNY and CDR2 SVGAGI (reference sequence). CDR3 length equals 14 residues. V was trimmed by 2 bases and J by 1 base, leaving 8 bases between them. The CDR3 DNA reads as TGTGCCAGCAGTTACAATTCCTGGAACACTGAAGCTTTCTTT. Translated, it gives CASSYNSWNTEAFF.

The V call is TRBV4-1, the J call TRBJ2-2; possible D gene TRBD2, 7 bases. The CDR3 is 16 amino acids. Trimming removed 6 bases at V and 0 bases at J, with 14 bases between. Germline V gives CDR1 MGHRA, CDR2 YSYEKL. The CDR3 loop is CASSLWGGSNTGELFF. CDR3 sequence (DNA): TGCGCCAGCAGTCTGTGGGGGGGCTCGAACACCGGGGAGCTGTTTTTT.